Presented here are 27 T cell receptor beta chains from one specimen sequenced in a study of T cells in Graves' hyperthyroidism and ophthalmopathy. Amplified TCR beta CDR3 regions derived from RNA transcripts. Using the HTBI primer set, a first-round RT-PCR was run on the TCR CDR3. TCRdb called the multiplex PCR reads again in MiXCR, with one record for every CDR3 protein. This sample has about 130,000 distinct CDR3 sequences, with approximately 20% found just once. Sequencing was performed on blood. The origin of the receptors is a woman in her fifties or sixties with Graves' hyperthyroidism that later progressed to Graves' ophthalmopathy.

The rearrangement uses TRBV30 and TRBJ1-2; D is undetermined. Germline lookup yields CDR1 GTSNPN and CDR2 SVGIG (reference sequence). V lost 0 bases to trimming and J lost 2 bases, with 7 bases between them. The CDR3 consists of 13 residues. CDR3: CAWSVDENYGYTF. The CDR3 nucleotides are TGTGCCTGGAGTGTTGACGAGAACTATGGCTACACCTTC.

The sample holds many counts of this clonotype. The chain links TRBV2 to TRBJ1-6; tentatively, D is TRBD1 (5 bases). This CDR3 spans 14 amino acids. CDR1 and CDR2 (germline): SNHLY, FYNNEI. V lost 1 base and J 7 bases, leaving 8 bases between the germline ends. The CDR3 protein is CASSEGTPNSPLHF. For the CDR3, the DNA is TGTGCCAGCAGTGAAGGGACACCGAATTCACCCCTCCACTTT.

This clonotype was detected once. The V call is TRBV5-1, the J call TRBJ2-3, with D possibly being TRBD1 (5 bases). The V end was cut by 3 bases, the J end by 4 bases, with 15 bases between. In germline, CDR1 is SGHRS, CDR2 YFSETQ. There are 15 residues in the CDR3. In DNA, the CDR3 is TGCGCCAGCAGCTCTGGGGCAACCCTGTCAGATACGCAGTATTTT. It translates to CASSSGATLSDTQYF.

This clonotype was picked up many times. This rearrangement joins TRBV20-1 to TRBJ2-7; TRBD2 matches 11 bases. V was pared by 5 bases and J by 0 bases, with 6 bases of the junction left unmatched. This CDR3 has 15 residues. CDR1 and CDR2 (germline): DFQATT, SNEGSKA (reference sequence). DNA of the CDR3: TGCAGTGCTGAGGAAACTAGCGGGAGCTCCTACGAGCAGTACTTC. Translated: CSAEETSGSSYEQYF.

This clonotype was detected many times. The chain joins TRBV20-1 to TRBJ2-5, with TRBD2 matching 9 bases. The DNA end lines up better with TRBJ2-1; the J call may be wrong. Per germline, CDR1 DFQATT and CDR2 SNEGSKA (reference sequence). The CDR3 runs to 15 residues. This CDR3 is CSARPSGTSQGTQFF. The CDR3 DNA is TGCAGTGCTAGACCATCCGGGACTAGCCAAGGGACCCAGTTCTTC.

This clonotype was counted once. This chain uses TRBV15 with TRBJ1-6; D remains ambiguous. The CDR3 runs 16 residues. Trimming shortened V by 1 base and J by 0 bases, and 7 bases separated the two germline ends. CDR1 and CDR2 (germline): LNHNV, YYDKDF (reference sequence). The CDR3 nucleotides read TGTGCCACCAGCAGAGTTCTGGGCTCCTATAATTCACCCCTCCACTTT. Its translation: CATSRVLGSYNSPLHF.

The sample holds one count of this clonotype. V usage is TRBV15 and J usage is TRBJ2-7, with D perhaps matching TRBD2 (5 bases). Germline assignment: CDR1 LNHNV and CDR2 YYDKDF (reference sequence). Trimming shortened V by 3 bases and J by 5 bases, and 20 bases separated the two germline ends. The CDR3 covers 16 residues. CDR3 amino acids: CATSSQDPGYPNEQYF. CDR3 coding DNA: TGTGCCACCAGCAGCCAAGACCCGGGGTACCCCAACGAGCAGTACTTC.

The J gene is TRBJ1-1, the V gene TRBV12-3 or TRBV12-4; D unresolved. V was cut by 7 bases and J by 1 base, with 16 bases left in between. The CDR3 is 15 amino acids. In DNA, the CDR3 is TGTGCCAGCAACTCTCCGCGGTTTAAGAACACTGAAGCTTTCTTT. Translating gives CASNSPRFKNTEAFF.

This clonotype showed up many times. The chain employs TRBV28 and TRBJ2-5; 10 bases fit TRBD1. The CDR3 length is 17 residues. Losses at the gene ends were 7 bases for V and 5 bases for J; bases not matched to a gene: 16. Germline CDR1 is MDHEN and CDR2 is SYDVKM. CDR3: CASTSLGGDRGKETQYF. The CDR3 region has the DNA TGTGCCAGCACCTCCCTGGGTGGGGACAGGGGTAAGGAGACCCAGTACTTC.

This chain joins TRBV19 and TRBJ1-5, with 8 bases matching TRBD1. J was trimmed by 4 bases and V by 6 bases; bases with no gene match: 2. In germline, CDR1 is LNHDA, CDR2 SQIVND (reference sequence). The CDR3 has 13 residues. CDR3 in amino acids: CASRGQANQPQHF. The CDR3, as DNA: TGTGCCAGTAGGGGACAGGCAAATCAGCCCCAGCATTTT.

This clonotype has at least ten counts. Here the CDR3 DNA reads TGTGCCAGCTCTAGGGGAGACTTGAACACTGAAGCTTTCTTT. Translation gives CASSRGDLNTEAFF. This chain connects TRBV11-2 to TRBJ1-1; TRBD1 might be the D (5 bases). The V gene lost 8 bases and the J gene lost 0 bases, with 13 bases spanning the gap. This CDR3 spans 14 amino acids. Germline CDR1 is SGHAT and CDR2 is FQNNGV.

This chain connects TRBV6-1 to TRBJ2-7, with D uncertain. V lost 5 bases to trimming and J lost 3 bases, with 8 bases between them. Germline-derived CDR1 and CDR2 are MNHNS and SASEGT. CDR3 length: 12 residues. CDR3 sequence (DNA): TGTGCCAGCAGTTATCCAGGCTACGAGCAGTACTTC. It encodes CASSYPGYEQYF.

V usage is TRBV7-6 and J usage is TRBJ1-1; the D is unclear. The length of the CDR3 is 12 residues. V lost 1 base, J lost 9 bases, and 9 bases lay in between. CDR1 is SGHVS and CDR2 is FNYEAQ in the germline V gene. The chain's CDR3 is CASSLGEDQAFF. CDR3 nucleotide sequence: TGTGCCAGCAGCTTAGGGGAAGACCAAGCTTTCTTT.

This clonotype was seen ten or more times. The CDR3 loop reads CASSSNPRQPQHF. The CDR3 DNA is TGTGCCAGCAGCTCTAACCCACGTCAGCCCCAGCATTTT. V and J are TRBV28 and TRBJ1-5; D call uncertain. Germline loops: CDR1 MDHEN, CDR2 SYDVKM. The CDR3 length is 13 residues. Trimming removed 6 bases at V and 6 bases at J, with 12 bases between.

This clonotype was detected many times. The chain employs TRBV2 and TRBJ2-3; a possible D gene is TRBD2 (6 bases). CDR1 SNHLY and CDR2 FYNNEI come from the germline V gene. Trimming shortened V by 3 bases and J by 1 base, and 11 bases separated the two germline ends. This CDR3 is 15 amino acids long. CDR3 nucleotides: TGTGCCAGCAGTGAGAGCTTAGCGGGCACAGATACGCAGTATTTT. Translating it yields CASSESLAGTDTQYF.

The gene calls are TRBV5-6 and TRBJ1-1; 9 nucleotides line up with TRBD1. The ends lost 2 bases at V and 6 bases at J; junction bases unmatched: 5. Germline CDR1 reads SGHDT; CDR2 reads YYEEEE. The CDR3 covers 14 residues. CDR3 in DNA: TGTGCCAGCAGCTTCGGACAGGGGAAGGCTGAAGCTTTCTTT. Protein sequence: CASSFGQGKAEAFF.

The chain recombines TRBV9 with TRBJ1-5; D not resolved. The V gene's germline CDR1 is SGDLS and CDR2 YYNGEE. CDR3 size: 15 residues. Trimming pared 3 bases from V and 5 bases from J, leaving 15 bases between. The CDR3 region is CASSAGIGLDQPQHF. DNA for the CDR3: TGTGCCAGCAGCGCCGGAATCGGGCTCGATCAGCCCCAGCATTTT.

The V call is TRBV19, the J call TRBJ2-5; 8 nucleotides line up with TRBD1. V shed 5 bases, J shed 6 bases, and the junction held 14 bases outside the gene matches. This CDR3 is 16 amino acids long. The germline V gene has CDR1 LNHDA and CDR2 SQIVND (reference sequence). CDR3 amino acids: CASSLLPGQGGKTQYF. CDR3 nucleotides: TGTGCCAGTAGTCTACTCCCTGGACAGGGTGGAAAGACCCAGTACTTC.

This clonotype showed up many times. CDR3 region: CASSLGQGARNQPQHF. For the CDR3, the DNA is TGTGCCAGCAGTTTGGGACAGGGGGCCCGCAATCAGCCCCAGCATTTT. The chain couples TRBV12-3 or TRBV12-4 to TRBJ1-5; 12 nucleotides agree with TRBD1. CDR3 size: 16 residues. Losses at the gene ends were 3 bases for V and 2 bases for J; bases not matched to a gene: 2.

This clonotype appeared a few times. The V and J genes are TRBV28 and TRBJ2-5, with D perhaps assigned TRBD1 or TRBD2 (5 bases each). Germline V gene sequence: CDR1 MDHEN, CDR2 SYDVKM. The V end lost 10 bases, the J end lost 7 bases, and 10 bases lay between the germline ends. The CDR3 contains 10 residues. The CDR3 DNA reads TGTGCCACCCGGGACGGGACCCAGTACTTC. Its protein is CATRDGTQYF.

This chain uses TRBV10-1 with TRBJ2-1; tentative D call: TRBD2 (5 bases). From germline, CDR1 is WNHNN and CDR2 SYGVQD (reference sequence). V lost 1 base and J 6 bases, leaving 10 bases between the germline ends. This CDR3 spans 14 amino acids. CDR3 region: CASSEWTEANEQFF. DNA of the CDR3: TGCGCCAGCAGTGAGTGGACTGAGGCCAATGAGCAGTTCTTC.

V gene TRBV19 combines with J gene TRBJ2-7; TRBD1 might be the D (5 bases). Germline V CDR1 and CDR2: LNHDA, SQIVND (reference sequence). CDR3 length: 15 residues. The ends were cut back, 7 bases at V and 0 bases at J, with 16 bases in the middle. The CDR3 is CASTPGPAGSYEQYF. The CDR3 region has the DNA TGTGCCAGTACTCCAGGGCCGGCAGGCTCCTACGAGCAGTACTTC.

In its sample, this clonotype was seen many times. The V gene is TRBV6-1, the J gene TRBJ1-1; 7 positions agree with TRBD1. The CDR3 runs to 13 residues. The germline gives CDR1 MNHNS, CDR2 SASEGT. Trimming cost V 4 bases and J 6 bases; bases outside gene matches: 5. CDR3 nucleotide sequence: TGTGCCAGCAGTGTACAGGGGTCAGCTGAAGCTTTCTTT. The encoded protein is CASSVQGSAEAFF.

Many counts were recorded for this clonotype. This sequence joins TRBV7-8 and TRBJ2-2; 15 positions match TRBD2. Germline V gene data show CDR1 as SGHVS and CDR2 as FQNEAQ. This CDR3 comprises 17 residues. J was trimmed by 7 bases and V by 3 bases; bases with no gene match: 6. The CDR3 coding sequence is TGTGCCAGCAGCTTTGGACTAGCGGGAGGGCCGATCGGGGAGCTGTTTTTT. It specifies CASSFGLAGGPIGELFF.

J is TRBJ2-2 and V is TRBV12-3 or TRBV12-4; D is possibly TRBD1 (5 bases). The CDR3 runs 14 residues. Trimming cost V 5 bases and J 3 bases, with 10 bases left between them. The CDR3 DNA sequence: TGTGCCAGCAGTGACTCGACAGACACCGGGGAGCTGTTTTTT. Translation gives CASSDSTDTGELFF.

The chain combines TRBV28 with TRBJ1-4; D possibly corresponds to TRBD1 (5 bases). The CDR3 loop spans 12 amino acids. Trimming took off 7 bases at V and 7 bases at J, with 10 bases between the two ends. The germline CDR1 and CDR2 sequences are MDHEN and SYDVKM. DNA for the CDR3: TGTGCCAGCAATCAGGGTTCTGAAAAACTGTTTTTT. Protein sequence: CASNQGSEKLFF.

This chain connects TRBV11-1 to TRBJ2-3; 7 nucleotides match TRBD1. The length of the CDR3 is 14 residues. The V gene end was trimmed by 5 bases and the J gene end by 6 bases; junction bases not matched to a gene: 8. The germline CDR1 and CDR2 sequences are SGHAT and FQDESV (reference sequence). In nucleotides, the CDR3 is TGTGCCAGCAGCCCAGGTCCGGACAGGGATACGCAGTATTTT. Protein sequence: CASSPGPDRDTQYF.